The sequence of this TCR beta chain was determined in a study of T cells after yellow fever vaccination. This clonotype was observed a few times. Its target is unknown. TCRdb redid the calling of the 5' RACE reads with MiXCR, one entry per CDR3 protein. The sample lists 200,000 to 300,000 distinct CDR3 sequences, about 7% occurring once. The V gene lost 0 bases and the J gene lost 10 bases, with 13 bases spanning the gap. There are 13 residues in the CDR3. The germline V gene has CDR1 SGDLS and CDR2 YYNGEE. Study-level points and caveats: Most clones from primary vaccination were detected again post-booster (roughly 96% CD4, around 88% CD8). Just a small share of clonotypes turned up in the CD4 compartment as well as the CD8 compartment.

This clonotype was obtained from a man in his thirties or forties who received the YFV17D yellow fever vaccine. The material sequenced was CD4+ T cells sorted from PBMCs, taken on the day of the yellow fever booster vaccination. The chain links TRBV9 to TRBJ1-1; D is uncertain. For the CDR3, the DNA is TGTGCCAGCAGCGTAGATCCCTCCCTGAGAGCTTTCTTT. This sequence encodes CASSVDPSLRAFF.